This TCR beta chain came from a study of Ad26.COV2.S vaccination and SARS-CoV-2 variants. Overall study: Doses of Ad26.COV2.S were injected into muscle once or twice, 56 days apart. Study-level points and caveats: Analyses that measured TCR breadth and depth may have underestimated total T cell responses. CD8+ and CD4+ T cells specific for spike reportedly responded with substantial breadth after vaccination. Comparability of non-spike TCR breadth was observed across vaccine and placebo recipients.

In the case of this clone: What it binds is not known.

TCRdb's table, derived via immunoSEQ multiplex PCR, lists solely in-frame clones and lacks some. The top ten clones hold 2.1% of a sample with some 300,000 clones, 70% to 90% of them seen once. Per germline, CDR1 SGDLS and CDR2 YYNGEE. The CDR3 is made up of 13 amino acids. Trimming stripped 2 bases from V and 2 bases from J, with 7 bases between. Described treatment: roughly 18 received Ad26.COV2.S at low or high dose, single or two shots; 5 received placebo; per-sample allocation not given. Sampling occurred on day 63 after the first vaccine or placebo injection. The rearrangement links TRBV9 to TRBJ2-5; D perhaps matches TRBD1 (5 bases). The sample consisted of peripheral blood, taken in a trial of Ad26.COV2.S vaccine versus placebo. This clonotype originated in a person between 18 and 60 years old who received the Ad26.COV2.S COVID-19 vaccine or a placebo. The CDR3 here is CASSVTGQETQYF. The DNA for the CDR3 is TGTGCCAGCAGCGTCACAGGTCAAGAGACCCAGTACTTC.